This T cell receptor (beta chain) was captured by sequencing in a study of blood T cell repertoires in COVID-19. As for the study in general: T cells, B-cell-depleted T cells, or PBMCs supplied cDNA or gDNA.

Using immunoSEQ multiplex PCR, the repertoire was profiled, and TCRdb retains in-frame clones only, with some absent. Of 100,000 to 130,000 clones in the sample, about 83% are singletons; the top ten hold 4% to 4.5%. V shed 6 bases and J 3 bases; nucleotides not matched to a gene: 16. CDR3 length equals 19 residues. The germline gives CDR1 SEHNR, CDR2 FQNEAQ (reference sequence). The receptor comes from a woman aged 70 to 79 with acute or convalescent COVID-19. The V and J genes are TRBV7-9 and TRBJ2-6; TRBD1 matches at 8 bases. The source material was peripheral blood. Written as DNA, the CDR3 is TGTGCCAGCAGTCCGAGCCGTGCAGGGGGCCTTGGTGGGGCCAACGTCCTGACTTTC. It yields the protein CASSPSRAGGLGGANVLTF.